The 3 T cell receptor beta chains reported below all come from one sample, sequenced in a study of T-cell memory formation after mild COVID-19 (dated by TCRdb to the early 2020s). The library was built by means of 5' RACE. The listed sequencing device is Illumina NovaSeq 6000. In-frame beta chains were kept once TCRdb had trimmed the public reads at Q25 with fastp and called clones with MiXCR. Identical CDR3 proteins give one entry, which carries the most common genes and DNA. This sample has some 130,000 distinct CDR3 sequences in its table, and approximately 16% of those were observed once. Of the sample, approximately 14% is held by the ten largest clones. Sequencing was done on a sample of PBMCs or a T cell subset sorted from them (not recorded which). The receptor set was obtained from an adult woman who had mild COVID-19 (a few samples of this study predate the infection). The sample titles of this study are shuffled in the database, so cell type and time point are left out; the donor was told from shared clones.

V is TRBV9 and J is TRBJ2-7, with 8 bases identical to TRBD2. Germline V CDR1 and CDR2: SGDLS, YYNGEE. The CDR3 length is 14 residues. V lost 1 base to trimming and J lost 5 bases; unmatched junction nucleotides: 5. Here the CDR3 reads CASSVLGLGDEQYF. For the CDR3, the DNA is TGTGCCAGCAGCGTATTGGGACTAGGGGACGAGCAGTACTTC.

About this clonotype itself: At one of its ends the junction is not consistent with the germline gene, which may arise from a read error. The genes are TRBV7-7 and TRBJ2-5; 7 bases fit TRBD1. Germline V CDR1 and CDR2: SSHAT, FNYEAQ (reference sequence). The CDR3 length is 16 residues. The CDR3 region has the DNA TGTGCTAGCAGCTCACAGGGGTGGCTCGGTCCGGAGACCCAGTACTTC. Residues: CASSSQGWLGPETQYF.

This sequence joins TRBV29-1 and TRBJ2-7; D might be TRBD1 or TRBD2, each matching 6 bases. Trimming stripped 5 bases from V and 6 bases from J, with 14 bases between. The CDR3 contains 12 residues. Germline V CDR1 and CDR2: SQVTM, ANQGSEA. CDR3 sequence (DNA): TGCAGCGTTCTTGAACAGGGACTCGAGCAGTACTTC. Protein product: CSVLEQGLEQYF.